This TCR beta chain came from a study of beta chain features in type 1 diabetes. Study conclusions and caveats: Shortening of TCRB CDR3s, moderate but significant, appeared in all four CD4+ subsets of Type 1 diabetes patients. A PCR bias possibly favoring shorter templates would apply equally to patients and controls.

CDR3 length: 13 residues. V lost 6 bases to trimming and J lost 5 bases; unmatched junction nucleotides: 6. Looked up from germline, CDR1 is SNHLY and CDR2 is FYNNEI. This clone has only a few counts. The target antigen is unknown. Expressed TCRB transcripts were sequenced after all isolated RNA was converted to cDNA. Measured with immunoSEQ multiplex PCR; TCRdb has only the in-frame clones, and not every one. The table has roughly 150,000 clones, roughly 8% seen once. Sequencing was done on a sample of central memory CD4+ T cells from blood. The receptor's source is a man between 18 and 29 years old with type 1 diabetes. The V gene is TRBV2, the J gene TRBJ2-5; 7 nucleotides line up with TRBD1. CDR3 sequence reads: CASRTRDSETQYF. CDR3 nucleotides: TGTGCCAGCAGGACCCGGGACAGCGAGACCCAGTACTTC.